Listed below are T cell receptor beta chains from one sample, sequenced in a study of blood T cell repertoires in COVID-19. Sequenced by immunoSEQ multiplex PCR; TCRdb stores in-frame clones only, minus some. The profile covers roughly 190,000 clones, with about 90% appearing a single time and 9.5% to 12% taken by the ten largest. The sample was peripheral blood. These receptors were obtained from a woman in her sixties with COVID-19, enrolled during active disease. The CDR3 runs from the conserved cysteine through the conserved F or W. The D gene is left open where the match is weak. Clone size is given for some rows only: seen once, a few or many times, or a class if the clone is expanded.

>TRBD1|-|TRBJ2-1|TRBV15
CATSRDAETGGRYNEQFF
TGTGCCACCAGCAGAGATGCTGAGACAGGGGGGCGATACAATGAGCAGTTCTTC
>TRBD1|-|TRBJ1-5|TRBV14
CASSQDGGGSGNQPQHF
TGTGCCAGCAGCCAAGACGGAGGGGGCTCGGGCAATCAGCCCCAGCATTTT
>TRBD2|once|TRBJ2-5|TRBV3-1/TRBV3-2
CASSQNAGVFQTQYF
TGTGCCAGCAGCCAAAACGCGGGGGTGTTCCAGACCCAGTACTTC
>TRBD1|-|TRBJ2-7|TRBV15
CATSPRLAGQGSKLYF
TGTGCCACCAGCCCCAGATTGGCGGGACAGGGCTCCAAGTTATACTTC
>-|-|TRBJ1-1|TRBV7-3
CASSLNPGFDTEAFF
TGTGCCAGCAGCTTAAATCCGGGTTTTGACACTGAAGCTTTCTTT
>TRBD2|-|TRBJ2-7|TRBV9
CASSADRLAGEQYF
TGTGCCAGCAGCGCTGATAGACTAGCGGGCGAGCAGTACTTC
>-|-|TRBJ1-1|TRBV5-4
CASSLAHAGNTEAFF
TGTGCCAGCAGCTTGGCCCATGCAGGGAACACTGAAGCTTTCTTT
>-|-|TRBJ2-3|TRBV19
CASSSIRGTDTQYF
TGTGCCAGTAGTAGCATAAGAGGCACAGATACGCAGTATTTT
>-|-|TRBJ1-2|TRBV9
CASSVGPSGLDGYTF
TGTGCCAGCAGCGTCGGCCCGTCGGGACTTGATGGCTACACCTTC
>TRBD2|-|TRBJ2-2|TRBV6-5
CASSYRLSGRFGELFF
TGTGCCAGCAGTTACAGACTTAGCGGGAGGTTCGGGGAGCTGTTTTTT
>TRBD2|-|TRBJ2-1|TRBV11-3
CASRPEASGYNEQFF
TGTGCCAGCAGGCCGGAGGCTAGCGGCTACAATGAGCAGTTCTTC
>-|-|TRBJ2-7|TRBV4-3
CASSQEEGAGEQYF
TGCGCCAGCAGCCAAGAGGAGGGGGCGGGGGAGCAGTACTTC
>TRBD1|-|TRBJ1-1|TRBV5-1
CASGGQGAGTEAFF
TGCGCCAGCGGAGGACAGGGGGCCGGCACTGAAGCTTTCTTT
>-|-|TRBJ1-1|TRBV9
CASSVQSQGNTEAFF
TGTGCCAGCAGCGTACAGAGTCAGGGGAACACTGAAGCTTTCTTT
>TRBD1|-|TRBJ2-3|TRBV10-1
CASSFTGGLTDTQYF
TGCGCCAGCAGTTTCACAGGGGGACTCACAGATACGCAGTATTTT
>-|-|TRBJ1-1|TRBV20-1
CSASDSPEAFF
TGCAGTGCTTCGGACAGCCCTGAAGCTTTCTTT
>-|-|TRBJ1-2|TRBV6-2/TRBV6-3
CASSSTGNGYTF
TGTGCCAGCAGTTCCACAGGGAATGGCTACACCTTC
>-|-|TRBJ2-7|TRBV19
CASSISPYEQYF
TGTGCCAGTAGTATCTCCCCCTACGAGCAGTACTTC
>-|-|TRBJ1-3|TRBV19
CASSISSGNTIYF
TGTGCCAGTAGTATCAGCTCTGGAAACACCATATATTTT
>TRBD1|once|TRBJ1-5|TRBV7-2
CASSLTGGHQPQHF
TGTGCCAGCAGCTTAACAGGGGGCCATCAGCCCCAGCATTTT
>-|-|TRBJ1-5|TRBV4-2
CASSQETGYSNQPQHF
TGTGCCAGCAGCCAAGAAACAGGATATAGCAATCAGCCCCAGCATTTT
>-|-|TRBJ1-3|TRBV6-6
CASSNRAGNTIYF
TGTGCCAGCAGCAACAGGGCCGGAAACACCATATATTTT
>TRBD1|-|TRBJ2-5|TRBV19
CASSLTGSPGTQYF
TGTGCCAGTAGCCTGACAGGGAGTCCCGGGACCCAGTACTTC
>-|few|TRBJ2-3|TRBV5-1
CASTGYTDTQYF
TGCGCCAGCACAGGTTACACAGATACGCAGTATTTT
>TRBD2|-|TRBJ2-3|TRBV3-1/TRBV3-2
CASSQVSKREGRTDTQYF
TGTGCCAGCAGCCAAGTTTCAAAGCGGGAGGGCCGCACAGATACGCAGTATTTT
>TRBD2|-|TRBJ2-7|TRBV4-2
CASSLPSGSSYEQYF
TGTGCCAGCAGCCTTCCTAGCGGGAGCTCCTACGAGCAGTACTTC
>TRBD1|-|TRBJ1-1|TRBV7-8
CASSSVKTGVGTEAFF
TGTGCCAGCAGCTCCGTTAAAACAGGGGTTGGCACTGAAGCTTTCTTT
>TRBD2|-|TRBJ2-3|TRBV9
CASSAGLAGANTQYF
TGTGCCAGCAGCGCTGGACTAGCGGGAGCGAATACGCAGTATTTT
>TRBD1|-|TRBJ1-5|TRBV6-5
CASSLTGGSQPQHF
TGTGCCAGCAGTTTGACAGGGGGCAGTCAGCCCCAGCATTTT
>-|-|TRBJ1-3|TRBV11-3
CASSPTGNTIYF
TGTGCCAGCAGCCCCACAGGAAACACCATATATTTT
>TRBD1|-|TRBJ1-6|TRBV28
CASSQADRRPLHF
TGTGCCAGCAGCCAAGCGGACAGGAGGCCCCTCCACTTT
>TRBD2|-|TRBJ2-1|TRBV24-1
CATSDRSPGTRYNEQFF
TGTGCCACCAGTGACCGAAGCCCCGGGACTAGATACAATGAGCAGTTCTTC
>TRBD1|-|TRBJ1-1|TRBV15
CATSARQGSTEAFF
TGTGCCACCAGCGCCCGACAGGGAAGCACTGAAGCTTTCTTT
>TRBD1|-|TRBJ2-7|TRBV7-9
CASSRNIGQGTYEQYF
TGTGCCAGCAGCCGAAACATCGGACAGGGCACCTACGAGCAGTACTTC
>-|-|TRBJ1-5|TRBV6-5
CASRHGQNSNQPQHF
TGTGCCAGCAGGCACGGACAGAATAGCAATCAGCCCCAGCATTTT
>-|-|TRBJ2-7|TRBV6-2/TRBV6-3
CASSARQALEQYF
TGTGCCAGCAGTGCAAGACAAGCCCTCGAGCAGTACTTC
>-|few|TRBJ2-5|TRBV19
CASKAEADKETQYF
TGTGCCAGTAAGGCTGAGGCAGATAAAGAGACCCAGTACTTC
>-|-|TRBJ1-5|TRBV7-8
CASSLDGVPDQPQHF
TGTGCCAGCAGCTTAGATGGAGTCCCCGATCAGCCCCAGCATTTT
>TRBD2|-|TRBJ2-1|TRBV24-1
CATSDFTSGDYNEQFF
TGTGCCACCAGTGATTTCACTAGCGGGGACTACAATGAGCAGTTCTTC
>TRBD2|-|TRBJ2-1|TRBV5-4
CASSLPGTSGHNEQFF
TGTGCCAGCAGCTTGCCCGGGACTAGCGGCCACAATGAGCAGTTCTTC
>TRBD1|-|TRBJ2-3|TRBV6-5
CALRQGVGITDTQYF
TGTGCCCTTAGACAGGGGGTAGGGATCACAGATACGCAGTATTTT
>-|-|TRBJ2-7|TRBV30
CAWGKGTLEQYF
TGTGCCTGGGGGAAGGGGACACTCGAGCAGTACTTC
>TRBD1|-|TRBJ1-4|TRBV7-9
CASSLAADRGEKLFF
TGTGCCAGCAGCTTAGCCGCAGACAGGGGCGAAAAACTGTTTTTT
>-|few|TRBJ1-1|TRBV9
CASRAGQEAFF
TGTGCCAGCAGAGCTGGACAGGAAGCTTTCTTT
>TRBD1|once|TRBJ2-7|TRBV5-1
CASSMDRGPGYEQYF
TGCGCCAGCAGCATGGACAGGGGGCCTGGGTACGAGCAGTACTTC